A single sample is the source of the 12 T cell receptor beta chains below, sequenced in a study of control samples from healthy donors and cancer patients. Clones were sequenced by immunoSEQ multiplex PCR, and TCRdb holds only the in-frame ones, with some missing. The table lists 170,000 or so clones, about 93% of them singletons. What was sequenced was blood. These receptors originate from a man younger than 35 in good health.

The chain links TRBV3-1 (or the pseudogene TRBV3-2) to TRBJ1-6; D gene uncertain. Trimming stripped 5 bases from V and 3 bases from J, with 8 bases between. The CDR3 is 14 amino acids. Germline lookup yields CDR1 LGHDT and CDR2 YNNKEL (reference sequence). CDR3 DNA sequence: TGTGCCAGCAGCGGATACGGCTATAATTCACCCCTCCACTTT. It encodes CASSGYGYNSPLHF.

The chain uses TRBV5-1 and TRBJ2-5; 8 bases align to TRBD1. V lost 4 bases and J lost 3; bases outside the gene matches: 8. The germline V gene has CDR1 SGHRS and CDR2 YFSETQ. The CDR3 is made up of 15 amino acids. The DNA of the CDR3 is TGCGCCAGCAGCCCCGGGACAGGCCCTAAAGAGACCCAGTACTTC. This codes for CASSPGTGPKETQYF.

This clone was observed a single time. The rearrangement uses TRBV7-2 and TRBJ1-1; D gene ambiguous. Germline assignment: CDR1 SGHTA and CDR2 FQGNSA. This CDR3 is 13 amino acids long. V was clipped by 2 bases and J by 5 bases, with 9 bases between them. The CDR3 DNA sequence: TGTGCCAGCAGCTTACACCCGGGGACTGAAGCTTTCTTT. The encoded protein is CASSLHPGTEAFF.

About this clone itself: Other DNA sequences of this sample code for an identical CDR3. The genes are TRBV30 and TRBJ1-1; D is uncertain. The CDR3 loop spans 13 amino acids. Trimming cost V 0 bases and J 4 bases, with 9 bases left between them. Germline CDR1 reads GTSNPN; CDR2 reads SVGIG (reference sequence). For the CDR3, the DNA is TGTGCCTGGAGTGTACAGTGGGGCACTGAAGCTTTCTTT. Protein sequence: CAWSVQWGTEAFF. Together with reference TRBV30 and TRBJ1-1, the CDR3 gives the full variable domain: SQTIHQWPATLVQPVGSPLSLECTVEGTSNPNLYWYRQAAGRGLQLLFYSVGIGQISSEVPQNLSASRPQDRQFILSSKKLLLSDSGFYLCAWSVQWGTEAFFGQGTRLTVV.

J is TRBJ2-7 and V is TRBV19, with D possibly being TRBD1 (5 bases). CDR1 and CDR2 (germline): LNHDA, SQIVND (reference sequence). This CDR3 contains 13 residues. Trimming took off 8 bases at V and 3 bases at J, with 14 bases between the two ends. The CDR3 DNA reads TGTGCCAGTGGAGACAGCCAAAACTACGAGCAGTACTTC. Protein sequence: CASGDSQNYEQYF.

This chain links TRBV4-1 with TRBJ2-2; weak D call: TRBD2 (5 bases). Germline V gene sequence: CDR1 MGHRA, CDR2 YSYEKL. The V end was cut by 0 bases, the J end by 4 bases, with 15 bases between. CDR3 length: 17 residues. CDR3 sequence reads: CASSQDPGEKVTGELFF. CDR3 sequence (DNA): TGCGCCAGCAGCCAAGATCCCGGGGAGAAGGTCACCGGGGAGCTGTTTTTT.

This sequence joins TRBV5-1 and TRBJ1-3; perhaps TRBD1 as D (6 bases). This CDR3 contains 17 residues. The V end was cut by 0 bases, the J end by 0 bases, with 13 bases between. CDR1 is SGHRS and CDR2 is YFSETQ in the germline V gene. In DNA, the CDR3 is TGCGCCAGCAGCTTGGGGGGGCTTAGCTTCTCTGGAAACACCATATATTTT. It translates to CASSLGGLSFSGNTIYF.

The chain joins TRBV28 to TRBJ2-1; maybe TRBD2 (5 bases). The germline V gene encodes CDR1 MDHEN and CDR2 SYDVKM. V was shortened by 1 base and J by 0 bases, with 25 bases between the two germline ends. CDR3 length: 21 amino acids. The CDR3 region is CASSLFRGRLLLTSSYNEQFF. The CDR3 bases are TGTGCCAGCAGTTTATTCCGAGGGAGACTCCTACTAACGAGCTCCTACAATGAGCAGTTCTTC.

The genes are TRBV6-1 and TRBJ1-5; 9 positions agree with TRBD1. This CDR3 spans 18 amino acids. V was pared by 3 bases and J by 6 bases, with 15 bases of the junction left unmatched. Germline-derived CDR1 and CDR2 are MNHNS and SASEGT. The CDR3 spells CASSDLGQGLSSRQPQHF. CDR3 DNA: TGTGCCAGCAGTGACCTGGGACAGGGTCTAAGTAGTCGTCAGCCCCAGCATTTT.

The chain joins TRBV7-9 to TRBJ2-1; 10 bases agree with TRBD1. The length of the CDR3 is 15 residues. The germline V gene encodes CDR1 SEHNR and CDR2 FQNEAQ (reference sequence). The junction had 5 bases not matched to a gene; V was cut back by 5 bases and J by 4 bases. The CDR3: CASSPGTGVYNEQFF. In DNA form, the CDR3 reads TGTGCCAGCAGCCCCGGGACAGGGGTATACAATGAGCAGTTCTTC. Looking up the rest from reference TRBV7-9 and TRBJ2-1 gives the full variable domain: DTGVSQNPRHKITKRGQNVTFRCDPISEHNRLYWYRQTLGQGPEFLTYFQNEAQLEKSRLLSDRFSAERPKGSFSTLEIQRTEQGDSAMYLCASSPGTGVYNEQFFGPGTRLTVL.

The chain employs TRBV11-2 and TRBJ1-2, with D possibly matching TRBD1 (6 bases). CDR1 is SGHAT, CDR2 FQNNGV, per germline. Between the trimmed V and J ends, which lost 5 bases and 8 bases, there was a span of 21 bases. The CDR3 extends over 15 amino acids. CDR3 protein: CASSLRDTLGRGYTF. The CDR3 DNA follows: TGTGCCAGCAGCCTCCGGGACACACTAGGGCGGGGCTACACCTTC.

This CDR3 reads CASSLDPGEPRNTGELFF. The CDR3 DNA sequence: TGTGCCAGCAGCTTAGATCCGGGCGAGCCCAGAAACACCGGGGAGCTGTTTTTT. The V gene is TRBV11-3, the J gene TRBJ2-2; D is ambiguous. Trimming shortened V by 0 bases and J by 2 bases, and 16 bases separated the two germline ends. The CDR3 runs 18 residues. Germline V lookup: CDR1 SGHNT, CDR2 YENEEA.